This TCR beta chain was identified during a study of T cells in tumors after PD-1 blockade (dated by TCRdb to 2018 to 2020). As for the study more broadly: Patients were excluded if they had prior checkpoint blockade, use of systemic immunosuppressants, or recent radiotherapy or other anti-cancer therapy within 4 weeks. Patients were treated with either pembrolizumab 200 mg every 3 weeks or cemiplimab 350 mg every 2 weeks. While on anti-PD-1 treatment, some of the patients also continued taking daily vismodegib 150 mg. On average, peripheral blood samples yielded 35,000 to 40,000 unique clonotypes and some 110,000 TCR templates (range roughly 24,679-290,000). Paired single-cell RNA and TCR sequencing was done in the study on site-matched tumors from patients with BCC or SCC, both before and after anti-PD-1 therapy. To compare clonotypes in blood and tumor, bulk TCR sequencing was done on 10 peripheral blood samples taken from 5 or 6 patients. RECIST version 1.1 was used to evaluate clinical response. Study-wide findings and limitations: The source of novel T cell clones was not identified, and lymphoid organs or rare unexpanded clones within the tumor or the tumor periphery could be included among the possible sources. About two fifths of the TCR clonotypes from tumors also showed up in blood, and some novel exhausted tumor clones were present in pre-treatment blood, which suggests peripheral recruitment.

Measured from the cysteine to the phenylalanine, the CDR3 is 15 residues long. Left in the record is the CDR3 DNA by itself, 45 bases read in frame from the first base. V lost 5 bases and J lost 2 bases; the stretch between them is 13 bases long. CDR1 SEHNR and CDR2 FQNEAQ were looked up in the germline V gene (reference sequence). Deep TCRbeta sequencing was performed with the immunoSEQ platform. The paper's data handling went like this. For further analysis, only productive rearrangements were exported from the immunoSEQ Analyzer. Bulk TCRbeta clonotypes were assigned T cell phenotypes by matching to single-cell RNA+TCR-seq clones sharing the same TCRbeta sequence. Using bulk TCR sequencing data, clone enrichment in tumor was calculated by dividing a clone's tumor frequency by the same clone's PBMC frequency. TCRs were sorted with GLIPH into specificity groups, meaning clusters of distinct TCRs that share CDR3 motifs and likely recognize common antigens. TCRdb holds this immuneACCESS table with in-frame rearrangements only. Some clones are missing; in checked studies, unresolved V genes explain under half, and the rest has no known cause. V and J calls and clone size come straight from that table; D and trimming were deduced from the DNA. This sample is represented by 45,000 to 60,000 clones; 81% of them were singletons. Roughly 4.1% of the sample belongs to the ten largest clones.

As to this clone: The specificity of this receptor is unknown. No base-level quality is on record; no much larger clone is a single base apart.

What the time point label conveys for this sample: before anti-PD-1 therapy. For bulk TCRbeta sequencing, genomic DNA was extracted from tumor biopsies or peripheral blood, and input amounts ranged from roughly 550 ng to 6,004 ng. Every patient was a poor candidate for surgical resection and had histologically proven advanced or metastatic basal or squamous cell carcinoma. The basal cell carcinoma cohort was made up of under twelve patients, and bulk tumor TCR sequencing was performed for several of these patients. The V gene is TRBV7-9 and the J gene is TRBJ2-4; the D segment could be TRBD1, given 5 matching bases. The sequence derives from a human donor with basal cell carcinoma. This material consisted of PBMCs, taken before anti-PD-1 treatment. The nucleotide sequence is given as TGTGCCAGCAGCCCCTGGGGCGCGCCCAAAAACATTCAGTACTTC. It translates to CASSPWGAPKNIQYF.